This TCR beta chain came from a study of blood T cells in healthy people across ages (dated by TCRdb to the mid-2010s). Describing the broader study: In model experiments, roughly one uniquely barcoded TCR beta cDNA molecule per two T cells was captured by template switching. Two additional independent replicas of 1 million unique cDNA reads from the same blood draw were analyzed for two donors (one aged 18 to 30 and one aged 80 or older). Donors of different ages were randomly distributed across sequencing lanes to avoid experimental bias. The study measured age-related changes in TCR beta repertoire diversity using deep sequencing normalized with unique cDNA molecular identifiers. Four age groups were formed from the donors: young (average about 17 years), middle-aged (around 40), aged (over 55) and long-lived (less than 85).

Systemically healthy Caucasian individuals from Russia, 35 to 40 in total and aged roughly 6 to 100 years, were included as donors. Approximately 9 milliliters of peripheral blood were collected from each donor into EDTA-treated Vacutainer tubes. PBMCs were isolated by Ficoll-Paque density-gradient centrifugation, with at least 6 million obtained per sample. Trizol reagent was used to extract total RNA from the PBMCs, yielding at least 6 micrograms per sample. Naive CD45RAhigh/CD27high T cell percentages were measured by flow cytometry on a PBMC aliquot from every donor. V and J are truncated by 1 base and 1 base respectively, leaving an intervening sequence of 8 bases. The CDR3 contains 14 residues, cysteine and phenylalanine counted. The CDR3 DNA has 42 bases and is translated from base 1. CDR1 and CDR2 are read off the germline V gene (reference sequence) as DFQATT and SNEGSKA. Libraries were built with 5' RACE. Sequencing used an Illumina HiSeq 2500. A second roughly 6 to 11 cycle PCR used a sample-barcoded 5' primer and a J-beta primer mix. A unique molecular identifier was introduced onto each TCR beta cDNA molecule by a template-switch 5' adaptor carrying 12 random nucleotides. At least 2.5 million CDR3-containing paired-end reads were obtained from each sample. The Mint cDNA synthesis kit, primed by a TRBC-specific oligonucleotide, was used to synthesize first-strand cDNA from all RNA. Following uracil-DNA glycosylase treatment, a first 18-cycle PCR with universal primers M1SS and BC2_uni_R was performed on all cDNA. The paper's processing steps were these. Each sample was normalized by randomly selecting 1 million high-quality reads, each carrying a distinct molecular identifier. Reads with shared molecular identifiers were discarded instead of being binned into consensus sequences. MiTCR, with a Q25 quality threshold and the strictest error-elimination algorithm, was used for CDR3 identification, clonotype clustering and error correction. Lower-bound total TCR beta diversity was estimated with a nonparametric unseen species model using Euler transformation. TCRdb reprocessing: public reads trimmed at Q25 with fastp, clones called with MiXCR, in-frame beta chains kept. Each CDR3 protein appears once, grouped with its most common genes and DNA. None of the V and J calls come from the authors' own analysis; TCRdb made them. The sample has 600,000 or so distinct CDR3 sequences on record, about 30% of them singletons. About a sixth of the sample rests with the top ten.

Beyond this particular receptor, the publication reports: As age increased, observed TCR beta diversity per million T cells dropped in a roughly linear way, and a significant reduction was already evident by age about 40. Estimates of total diversity from one million sequenced T cells were regarded as lower bounds and underestimates. Because donor CMV infection status was unknown, age-related changes in expanded clonotypes were potentially confounded. Conclusive comparison of naive and antigen-experienced compartments was prevented by the profiling of bulk unsorted PBMCs. The percentage of naive T cells measured by flow cytometry correlated strongly with observed TCR beta diversity. Compared with the aged group, the long-lived group had more naive CD4+ T cells, fewer expanded clones and increased TCR diversity, a pattern suggesting age selection.

At least ten counts were recorded for this clonotype. Its antigen has not been determined. Base qualities are missing; no much larger clone stands one base away. The chain couples TRBV20-1 to TRBJ1-5, with no reliable assignment of the D segment. The source is a woman aged 80 or over in good health. The sample taken for sequencing was blood. The sequence in DNA is TGCAGTGCTAGAGGAGCGGGGAGCAATCAGCCCCAGCATTTT. Translated, this is CSARGAGSNQPQHF.